Shown below are 4 T cell receptor beta chains from a single sample sequenced in a study of OX40 agonist ivuxolimab in advanced cancers. The repertoire was sequenced with immunoSEQ multiplex PCR; TCRdb's copy has only in-frame clones and lacks some. The sample contains around 84,000 clones, nearly 95% of which appear only once. The source material was CD4+ or CD8+ T cells sorted from blood, sampled in a trial of the OX40 agonist ivuxolimab. Receptor source: an adult with an advanced solid tumor such as melanoma, head and neck, liver or kidney cancer.

This chain links TRBV4-2 with TRBJ1-2, with D tentatively TRBD1 (5 bases). This CDR3 is 15 amino acids long. The V gene lost 4 bases and the J gene lost 7 bases, with 19 bases spanning the gap. Looked up from germline, CDR1 is LGHNA and CDR2 is YNFKEQ. The CDR3, as DNA: TGTGCCAGCAGCCCCCTGCAGGGCTCAAGGGTTGGCTACACCTTC. It yields the protein CASSPLQGSRVGYTF.

This rearrangement joins TRBV11-2 to TRBJ2-1; 9 nucleotides match TRBD2. Per the germline V gene, CDR1 is SGHAT and CDR2 is FQNNGV. This CDR3 spans 15 amino acids. Trimming at V came to 5 bases and at J to 8 bases, leaving 10 bases not matched to a gene. In DNA form, the CDR3 reads TGTGCCAGCAGCCCAGGGGCGGGACTAGCCGATGAGCAGTTCTTC. Translated, it gives CASSPGAGLADEQFF.

The V call is TRBV4-3, the J call TRBJ2-7; 9 bases agree with TRBD2. V shed 0 bases, J shed 0 bases, and the junction held 9 bases outside the gene matches. The CDR3 is made up of 18 amino acids. The germline V gene encodes CDR1 LGHNA and CDR2 YSLEER. This chain's CDR3 is CASSQDLGLAGFSYEQYF. CDR3 nucleotide sequence: TGCGCCAGCAGCCAAGATCTGGGGCTAGCGGGATTCTCCTACGAGCAGTACTTC.

V usage is TRBV2 and J usage is TRBJ2-7; D gene unclear. Trimming pared 8 bases from V and 2 bases from J, leaving 19 bases between. This CDR3 is built from 15 residues. Germline lookup yields CDR1 SNHLY and CDR2 FYNNEI. CDR3 amino acids: CASRTPTRPTYEQYF. CDR3 sequence (DNA): TGTGCCAGCCGAACCCCAACACGTCCCACCTACGAGCAGTACTTC.